Each of the 12 T cell receptor beta chains below was sequenced from the same sample in a study of T-cell memory formation after mild COVID-19. TCRdb re-called the 5' RACE reads with MiXCR, one entry per CDR3 protein. Here the sample spans about 400,000 distinct CDR3 sequences, 24% being singletons. The sample was PBMCs or a T cell subset sorted from them (not recorded which). The source of these receptors is an adult woman who had mild COVID-19 (a few samples of this study predate the infection). Cell type and time point are not known.

This clonotype was detected a few times. The CDR3, as DNA: TGCGCCAGTCGGACTAGCGGGGGGAATGAGCAGTTCTTC. It translates to CASRTSGGNEQFF. V gene TRBV5-1 combines with J gene TRBJ2-1; TRBD2 agrees at 14 bases. The CDR3 loop spans 13 amino acids. Germline CDR1 is SGHRS and CDR2 is YFSETQ. The J segment lost 7 bases and the V segment lost 8 bases, leaving 2 bases of the junction unmatched. Looking up the rest from reference TRBV5-1 and TRBJ2-1 gives the full variable domain: KAGVTQTPRYLIKTRGQQVTLSCSPISGHRSVSWYQQTPGQGLQFLFEYFSETQRNKGNFPGRFSGRQFSNSRSEMNVSTLELGDSALYLCASRTSGGNEQFFGPGTRLTVL.

V and J are TRBV20-1 and TRBJ2-7, with D possibly TRBD2 on 5 matching bases. Looked up from germline, CDR1 is DFQATT and CDR2 is SNEGSKA (reference sequence). This CDR3 region has 14 residues. V gave up 1 base and J gave up 2 bases, with 12 bases separating them. The CDR3 reads CSARGAGSPYEQYF. CDR3 coding DNA: TGCAGTGCTAGAGGTGCGGGTTCCCCCTACGAGCAGTACTTC.

The chain joins TRBV6-1 to TRBJ1-5, with TRBD1 as a possible D gene (5 bases). CDR3 length: 14 residues. Germline assignment: CDR1 MNHNS and CDR2 SASEGT. Trimming shortened V by 2 bases and J by 9 bases, and 14 bases separated the two germline ends. CDR3 in amino acids: CASSETTATWPQHF. CDR3 bases: TGTGCCAGCAGTGAAACGACAGCCACCTGGCCCCAGCATTTT.

This clonotype appeared a few times. This sequence joins TRBV20-1 and TRBJ2-3; D may correspond to TRBD1 or TRBD2 (6 bases each). This CDR3 region has 16 residues. CDR1 is DFQATT and CDR2 is SNEGSKA in the germline V gene (reference sequence). V lost 6 bases, J lost 0 bases, and 19 bases lay in between. The CDR3 DNA sequence: TGCAGTGCCACCCCGATGGGGGGCCCAAGCACAGATACGCAGTATTTT. It encodes CSATPMGGPSTDTQYF.

This clonotype was picked up a small number of times. The chain recombines TRBV12-3 or TRBV12-4 with TRBJ1-5; tentative D call: TRBD1 (6 bases). Trimming pared 6 bases from V and 9 bases from J, leaving 18 bases between. The CDR3 has 14 residues. DNA of the CDR3: TGTGCCAGCAGCCACGGGACAACTACTTCGCCCCAGCATTTT. The encoded protein is CASSHGTTTSPQHF.

For this clonotype: An end of the junction does not agree with germline; a read error may underlie this. The chain couples TRBV5-5 to TRBJ2-7, with 7 bases aligning to TRBD2. The germline CDR1 and CDR2 sequences are SGHKS and YYEKEE (reference sequence). This CDR3 comprises 15 residues. The CDR3, as DNA: TGTGCCAGCAGCTTCTCCGGACTAGAGACCTACGAGAAGTACTTC. This gives the protein CASSFSGLETYEKYF.

The rearrangement uses TRBV20-1 and TRBJ1-1; the D is unclear. The length of the CDR3 is 12 residues. The V end lost 6 bases, the J end lost 5 bases, and 13 bases lay between the germline ends. Germline V gives CDR1 DFQATT, CDR2 SNEGSKA (reference sequence). The CDR3 loop is CSAESGKTEAFF. CDR3 nucleotide sequence: TGCAGTGCCGAATCCGGGAAGACTGAAGCTTTCTTT.

The chain is built from TRBV5-1 and TRBJ2-1; no clear D. The CDR3 contains 13 residues. CDR1 SGHRS and CDR2 YFSETQ come from the germline V gene. Trimming took off 0 bases at V and 6 bases at J, with 7 bases between the two ends. The CDR3 spells CASSLDMSNEQFF. In DNA form, the CDR3 reads TGCGCCAGCAGCTTGGATATGAGCAATGAGCAGTTCTTC.

This clonotype showed up many times. V is TRBV7-6 and J is TRBJ2-2; TRBD2 agrees at 10 bases. V shed 1 base and J 4 bases; nucleotides not matched to a gene: 12. Germline CDR1 reads SGHVS; CDR2 reads FNYEAQ. This CDR3 is built from 19 residues. CDR3 coding DNA: TGTGCCAGCAGCTTAGGATCGAGCGGGAGGGCCCTCGCCACCGGGGAGCTGTTTTTT. It translates to CASSLGSSGRALATGELFF.

This clonotype was observed a few times. The genes are TRBV7-8 and TRBJ1-1; D remains unclear. The V gene lost 0 bases and the J gene lost 1 base, with 12 bases spanning the gap. This CDR3 contains 16 residues. CDR1 is SGHVS, CDR2 FQNEAQ, per germline. The CDR3 loop is CASSLAPSGPNTEAFF. CDR3 DNA: TGTGCCAGCAGCTTAGCGCCGTCGGGCCCGAACACTGAAGCTTTCTTT.

On this clonotype itself: This sequence may be a read error, since a much larger clone differs from it by one base. J is TRBJ2-7 and V is TRBV4-1; 9 bases align to TRBD2. Germline CDR1 and CDR2: MGHRA and YSYEKL. V gave up 0 bases and J gave up 4 bases; unmatched junction bases: 4. This CDR3 comprises 15 residues. The CDR3 nucleotides read TGCGCCAGCAGCCAAGATGGACTAGCGTTATACGAGCAGTACTTC. Protein product: CASSQDGLALYEQYF.

This chain uses TRBV6-5 with TRBJ1-2; D unresolved. The CDR3 sequence is 13 residues long. Germline CDR1 reads MNHEY; CDR2 reads SVGAGI. V lost 2 bases and J 2 bases, leaving 6 bases between the germline ends. CDR3 nucleotide sequence: TGTGCCAGCAGTTACACCCTCAACTATGGCTACACCTTC. As protein: CASSYTLNYGYTF.